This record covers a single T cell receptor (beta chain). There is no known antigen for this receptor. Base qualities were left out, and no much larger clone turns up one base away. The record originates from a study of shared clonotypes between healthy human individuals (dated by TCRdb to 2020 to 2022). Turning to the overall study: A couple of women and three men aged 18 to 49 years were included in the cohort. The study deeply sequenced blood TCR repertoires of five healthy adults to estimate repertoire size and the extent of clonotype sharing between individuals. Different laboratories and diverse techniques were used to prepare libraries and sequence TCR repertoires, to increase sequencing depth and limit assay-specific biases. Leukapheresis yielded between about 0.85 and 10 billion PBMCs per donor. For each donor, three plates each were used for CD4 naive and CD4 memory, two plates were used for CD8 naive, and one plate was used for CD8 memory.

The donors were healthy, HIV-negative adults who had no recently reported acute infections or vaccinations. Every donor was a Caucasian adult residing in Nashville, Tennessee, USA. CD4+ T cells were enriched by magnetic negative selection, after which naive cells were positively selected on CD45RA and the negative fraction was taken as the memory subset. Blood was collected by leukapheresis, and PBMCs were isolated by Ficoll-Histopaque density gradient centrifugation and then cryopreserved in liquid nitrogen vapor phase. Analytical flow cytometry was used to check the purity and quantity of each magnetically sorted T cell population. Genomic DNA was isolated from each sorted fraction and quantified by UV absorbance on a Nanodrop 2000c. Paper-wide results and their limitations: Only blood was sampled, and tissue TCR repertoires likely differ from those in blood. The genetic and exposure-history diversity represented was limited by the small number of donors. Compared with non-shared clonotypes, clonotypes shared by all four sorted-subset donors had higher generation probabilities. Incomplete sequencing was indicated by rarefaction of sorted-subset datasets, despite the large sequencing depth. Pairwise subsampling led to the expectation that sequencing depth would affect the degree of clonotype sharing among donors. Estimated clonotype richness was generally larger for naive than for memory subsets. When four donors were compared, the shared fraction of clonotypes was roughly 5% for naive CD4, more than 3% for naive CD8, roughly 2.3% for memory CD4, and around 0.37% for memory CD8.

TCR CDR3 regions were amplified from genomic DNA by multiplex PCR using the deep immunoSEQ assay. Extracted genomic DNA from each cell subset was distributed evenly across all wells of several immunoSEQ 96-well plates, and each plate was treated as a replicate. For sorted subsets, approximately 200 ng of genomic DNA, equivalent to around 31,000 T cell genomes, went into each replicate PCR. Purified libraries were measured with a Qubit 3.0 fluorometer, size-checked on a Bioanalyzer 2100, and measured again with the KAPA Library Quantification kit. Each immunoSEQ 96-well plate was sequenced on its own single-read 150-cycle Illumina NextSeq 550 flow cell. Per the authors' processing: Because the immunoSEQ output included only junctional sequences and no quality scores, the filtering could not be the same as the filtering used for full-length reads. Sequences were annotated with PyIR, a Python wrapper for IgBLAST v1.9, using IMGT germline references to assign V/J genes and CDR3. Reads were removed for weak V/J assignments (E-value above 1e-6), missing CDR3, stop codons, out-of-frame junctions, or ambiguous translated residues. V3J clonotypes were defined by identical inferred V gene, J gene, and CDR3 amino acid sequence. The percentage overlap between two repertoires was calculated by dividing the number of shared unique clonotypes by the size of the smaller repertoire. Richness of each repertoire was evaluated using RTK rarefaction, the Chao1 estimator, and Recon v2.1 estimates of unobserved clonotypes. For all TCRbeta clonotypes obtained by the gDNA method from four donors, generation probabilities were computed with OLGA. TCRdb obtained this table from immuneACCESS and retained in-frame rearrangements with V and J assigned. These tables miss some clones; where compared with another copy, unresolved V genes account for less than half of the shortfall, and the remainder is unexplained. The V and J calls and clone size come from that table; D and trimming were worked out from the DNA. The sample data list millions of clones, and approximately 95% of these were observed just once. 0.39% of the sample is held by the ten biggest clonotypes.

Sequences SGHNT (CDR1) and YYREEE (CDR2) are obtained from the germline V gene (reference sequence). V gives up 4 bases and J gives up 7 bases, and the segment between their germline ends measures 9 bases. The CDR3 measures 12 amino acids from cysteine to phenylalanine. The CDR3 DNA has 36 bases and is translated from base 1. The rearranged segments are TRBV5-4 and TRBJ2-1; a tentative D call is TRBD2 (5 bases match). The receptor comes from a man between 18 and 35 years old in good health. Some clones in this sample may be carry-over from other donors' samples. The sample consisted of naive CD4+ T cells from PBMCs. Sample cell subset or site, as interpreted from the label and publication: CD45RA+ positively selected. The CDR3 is CASSRDRNEQFF. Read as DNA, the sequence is TGTGCCAGCAGCCGGGATCGTAATGAGCAGTTCTTC.